The entry below describes one T cell receptor beta chain. Its antigen target is currently unknown. The record has no base qualities; no much larger clone is one base away. This specimen comes from a study of T cell changes during pregnancy in multiple sclerosis (dated by TCRdb to the late 2010s). As for the study more broadly: Changes in the T cell repertoire over the course of pregnancy were examined in this study in women with multiple sclerosis.

The germline V gene (reference sequence) yields LNHDA for CDR1 and SQIVND for CDR2. V ends up 6 bases short and J 10 bases short, with an unmatched junction base count of 5. The CDR3, from cysteine to phenylalanine, totals 14 residues. The DNA shown is the 42-base CDR3, in frame from base 1. Libraries were made using the immunoSEQ multiplex PCR assay. TCRdb took this table from immuneACCESS and kept in-frame rearrangements with V and J called. Such tables lack part of the clones; where checked against another copy, unresolved V genes explain under half of the gap, and the rest is unexplained. The table for this sample lists tens of thousands of clones; more than 90% of them were counted only once. The top ten clonotypes cover 2% of the sample.

Source: peripheral blood, taken in the second trimester of pregnancy. This TCR came from a female donor with multiple sclerosis, enrolled in a pregnancy study. The chain links TRBV19 with TRBJ1-6, and TRBD1 aligns with 11 junction nucleotides. CDR3 loop: CASSPGQGASPLHF. The nucleotide sequence reads as follows: TGTGCCAGTAGCCCCGGACAGGGGGCCTCACCCCTCCACTTT.